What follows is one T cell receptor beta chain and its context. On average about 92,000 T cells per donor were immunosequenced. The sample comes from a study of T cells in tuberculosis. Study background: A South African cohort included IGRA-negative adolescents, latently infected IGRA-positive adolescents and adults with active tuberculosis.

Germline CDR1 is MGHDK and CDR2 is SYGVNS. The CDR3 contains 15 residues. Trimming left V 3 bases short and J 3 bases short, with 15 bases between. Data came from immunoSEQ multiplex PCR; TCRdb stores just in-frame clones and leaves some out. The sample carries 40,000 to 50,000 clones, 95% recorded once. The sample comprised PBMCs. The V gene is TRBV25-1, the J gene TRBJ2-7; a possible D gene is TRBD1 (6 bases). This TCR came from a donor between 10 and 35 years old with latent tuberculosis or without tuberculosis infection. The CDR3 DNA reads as TGTGCCAGCAGTGATTCCTCGGGACACGGCTACGAGCAGTACTTC. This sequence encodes CASSDSSGHGYEQYF.